Below are 14 T cell receptor beta chains sequenced from a single sample in a study of T cells in tuberculosis. Clones were sequenced by immunoSEQ multiplex PCR, and TCRdb holds only the in-frame ones, with some missing. The profile shows about 43,000 clones, roughly 94% of them singletons. Sequencing was performed on PBMCs. Receptors were obtained from a donor aged 5-35 years with latent tuberculosis or without tuberculosis infection. Some clones in this sample may be carry-over from other donors' samples.

This clone appeared a single time. Here the CDR3 DNA reads TGTGCCAGCAGCTACGCCCGGTCTGGCGTCCTGACTTTC. Translating gives CASSYARSGVLTF. V and J are TRBV7-7 and TRBJ2-6; D gene ambiguous. Germline-derived CDR1 and CDR2 are SSHAT and FNYEAQ (reference sequence). This CDR3 has 13 residues. Between the trimmed V and J ends, which lost 4 bases and 12 bases, there was a span of 13 bases.

J is TRBJ1-1 and V is TRBV5-5; D unclear. The V end lost 4 bases, the J end lost 1 base, and 14 bases lay between the germline ends. Germline V lookup: CDR1 SGHKS, CDR2 YYEKEE (reference sequence). The CDR3 is 15 residues long. CDR3 coding DNA: TGTGCCAGCAGCAGTGTCGCTCACGGGAACACTGAAGCTTTCTTT. Protein: CASSSVAHGNTEAFF.

J is TRBJ1-2 and V is TRBV29-1; D is perhaps TRBD1 (6 bases). Germline V gene sequence: CDR1 SQVTM, CDR2 ANQGSEA. The CDR3 length is 12 residues. With 7 bases removed from V and 2 bases from J, the gap between germline ends came to 11 bases. CDR3 DNA: TGCAGCGGCCGGGACAACAACTATGGCTACACCTTC. As protein: CSGRDNNYGYTF.

Only a few counts were recorded for this clone. In DNA form, the CDR3 reads TGTGCCAGCAGCTTGAGAAGGGGCAGCTCTGGAAACACCATATATTTT. It yields the protein CASSLRRGSSGNTIYF. The chain has TRBV7-6 and TRBJ1-3; D perhaps matches TRBD1 (5 bases). Germline lookup yields CDR1 SGHVS and CDR2 FNYEAQ. The CDR3 spans 16 residues. Deletions cut 3 bases from V and 0 bases from J, with 12 bases between.

The chain recombines TRBV4-1 with TRBJ2-4; D possibly corresponds to TRBD2 (5 bases). V lost 0 bases to trimming and J lost 3 bases, with 15 bases between them. Germline V gene lookup returns CDR1 MGHRA and CDR2 YSYEKL. CDR3 length: 17 amino acids. CDR3 coding DNA: TGCGCCAGCAGCCAAGATGGACCTCGAGGGAACAAAAACATTCAGTACTTC. It is translated as CASSQDGPRGNKNIQYF.

The rearrangement joins TRBV30 to TRBJ1-4; D is ambiguous. CDR3 length: 12 amino acids. V lost 8 bases and J 8 bases, leaving 15 bases between the germline ends. Germline values: CDR1 GTSNPN, CDR2 SVGIG (reference sequence). The CDR3 DNA follows: TGTGCCGGCAGATGGACGGGGGAAAAACTGTTTTTT. This codes for CAGRWTGEKLFF.

The chain uses TRBV27 and TRBJ2-1; perhaps TRBD1 as D (6 bases). Trimming left V 6 bases short and J 5 bases short, with 17 bases between. In germline, CDR1 is MNHEY, CDR2 SMNVEV (reference sequence). This CDR3 contains 15 residues. CDR3 residues: CASSLLKGHHNEQFF. As DNA, the CDR3 is TGTGCCAGCAGCCTACTTAAGGGACATCACAATGAGCAGTTCTTC.

The chain has TRBV7-9 and TRBJ1-3, with 8 bases that match TRBD1. This CDR3 has 16 amino acids. J was trimmed by 2 bases and V by 4 bases; bases with no gene match: 7. CDR1 is SEHNR, CDR2 FQNEAQ, per germline (reference sequence). The CDR3 DNA reads as TGTGCCAGCAGCTCCGGGACAGGCCTTACTGGAAACACCATATATTTT. Protein: CASSSGTGLTGNTIYF.

This clone was seen once. Relative to the germline gene, one junction end is altered; a read error may explain this. The rearrangement links TRBV27 to TRBJ2-5, with 12 positions matching TRBD2. The CDR3 covers 19 residues. CDR1 MNHEY and CDR2 SMNVEV come from the germline V gene (reference sequence). The CDR3 region has the DNA TGTGCCAGCAGTTCCCCGGCTAGCGGGAGGGCTGCCGGACAAGGGACCCAGTACTTC. This codes for CASSSPASGRAAGQGTQYF.

The V and J genes are TRBV5-1 and TRBJ2-6; the D gene is possibly TRBD2 (5 bases). CDR3 length equals 16 residues. V lost 0 bases and J 2 bases, leaving 9 bases between the germline ends. Looked up from germline, CDR1 is SGHRS and CDR2 is YFSETQ. The CDR3 loop is CASSLEEAAGANVLTF. CDR3 nucleotides: TGCGCCAGCAGCTTGGAGGAGGCAGCTGGGGCCAACGTCCTGACTTTC.

The sample holds a few counts of this clone. CDR3 nucleotides: TGTGCCAGCAGCCAAGAGCAGGGCGGGAGGGGGCTTATTCAGGCTTCTGGAAACACCATATATTTT. Residues: CASSQEQGGRGLIQASGNTIYF. The chain recombines TRBV4-2 with TRBJ1-3; the match to TRBD1 covers 7 bases. Germline trimming cut 0 bases from V and 1 base from J; bases unmatched to any gene: 21. The CDR3 contains 22 residues. The V gene's germline CDR1 is LGHNA and CDR2 YNFKEQ.

To note about this clone: No conserved phenylalanine or tryptophan is present at the end of the CDR3, so a read error is the likely explanation. The limits of the CDR3 on the DNA are not certain, so only TCRdb's listed CDR3 is given. The V call is TRBV5-6, the J call TRBJ2-7; the DNA was not compared with TRBD1, the D call given in the table. Termini included, the CDR3 measures 12 amino acids. Germline values: CDR1 SGHDT, CDR2 YYEEEE. The CDR3 loop is CASSLGGTGRAY.

The chain is built from TRBV4-1 and TRBJ1-6; D not resolved. This CDR3 has 15 residues. Germline V gene sequence: CDR1 MGHRA, CDR2 YSYEKL. The ends were cut back, 7 bases at V and 5 bases at J, with 15 bases in the middle. Written as DNA, the CDR3 is TGCGCCAGCAAACCAGACAAAGTTAATAATTCACCCCTCCACTTT. Translated: CASKPDKVNNSPLHF.

The chain links TRBV14 to TRBJ2-1; weak D call: TRBD2 (7 bases). Germline loops: CDR1 SGHDN, CDR2 FVKESK. The ends were cut back, 1 base at V and 9 bases at J, with 10 bases in the middle. The CDR3 totals 13 residues. CDR3 amino acids: CASSQVGGAEQFF. DNA for the CDR3: TGTGCCAGCAGCCAAGTTGGGGGGGCTGAGCAGTTCTTC.